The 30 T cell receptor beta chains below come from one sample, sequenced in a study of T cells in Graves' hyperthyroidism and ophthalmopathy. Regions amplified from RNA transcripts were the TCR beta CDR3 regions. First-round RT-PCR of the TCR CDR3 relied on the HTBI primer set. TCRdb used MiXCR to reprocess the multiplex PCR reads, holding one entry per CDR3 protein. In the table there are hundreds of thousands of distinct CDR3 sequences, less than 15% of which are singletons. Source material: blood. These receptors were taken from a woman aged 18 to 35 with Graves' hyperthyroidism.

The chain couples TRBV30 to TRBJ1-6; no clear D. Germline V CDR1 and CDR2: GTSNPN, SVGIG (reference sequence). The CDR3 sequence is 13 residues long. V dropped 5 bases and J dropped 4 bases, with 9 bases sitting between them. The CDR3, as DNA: TGTGCCTGGGCGACCGATTATAATTCACCCCTCCACTTT. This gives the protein CAWATDYNSPLHF.

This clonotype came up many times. The CDR3 nucleotides read TGTGCCAGTATCTCACGTGGGGGGGCCCCCCTCTCTGGGGCCAACGTCCTGACTTTC. Residues: CASISRGGAPLSGANVLTF. This chain links TRBV19 with TRBJ2-6, with D maybe TRBD2 (7 bases). Germline CDR1 is LNHDA and CDR2 is SQIVND (reference sequence). Trimming shortened V by 7 bases and J by 0 bases, and 22 bases separated the two germline ends. The CDR3 runs 19 residues. The complete variable domain, with remaining parts taken from reference TRBV19 and TRBJ2-6, reads DGGITQSPKYLFRKEGQNVTLSCEQNLNHDAMYWYRQDPGQGLRLIYYSQIVNDFQKGDIAEGYSVSREKKESFPLTVTSAQKNPTAFYLCASISRGGAPLSGANVLTFGAGSRLTVL.

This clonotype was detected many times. DNA of the CDR3: TGCGCCAGCAGCTTGGTTGAGGGTGGGATGAGCAACACTGAAGCTTTCTTT. Its translation is CASSLVEGGMSNTEAFF. The rearrangement joins TRBV5-1 to TRBJ1-1, with no clear D. There are 17 residues in the CDR3. Germline CDR1 and CDR2: SGHRS and YFSETQ. The germline V and J ends were trimmed by 0 bases and 2 bases, with 17 bases remaining between them. Combining the CDR3 with reference TRBV5-1 and TRBJ1-1 gives the whole variable domain KAGVTQTPRYLIKTRGQQVTLSCSPISGHRSVSWYQQTPGQGLQFLFEYFSETQRNKGNFPGRFSGRQFSNSRSEMNVSTLELGDSALYLCASSLVEGGMSNTEAFFGQGTRLTVV.

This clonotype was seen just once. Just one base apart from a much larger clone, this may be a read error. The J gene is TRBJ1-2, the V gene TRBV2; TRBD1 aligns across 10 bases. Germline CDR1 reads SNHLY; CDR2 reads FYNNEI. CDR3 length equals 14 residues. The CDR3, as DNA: TGTGCCGGCAGAATGACAGGGGGCTTGAACGGCTACACCTTC. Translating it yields CAGRMTGGLNGYTF. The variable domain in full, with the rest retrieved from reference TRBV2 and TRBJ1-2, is EPEVTQTPSHQVTQMGQEVILRCVPISNHLYFYWYRQILGQKVEFLVSFYNNEISEKSEIFDDQFSVERPDGSNFTLKIRSTKLEDSAMYFCAGRMTGGLNGYTFGSGTRLTVV.

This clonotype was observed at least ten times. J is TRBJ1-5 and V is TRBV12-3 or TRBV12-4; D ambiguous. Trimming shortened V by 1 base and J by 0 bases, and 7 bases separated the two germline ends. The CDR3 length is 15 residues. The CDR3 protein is CASSLGQFSNQPQHF. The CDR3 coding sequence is TGTGCCAGCAGTTTAGGCCAGTTTAGCAATCAGCCCCAGCATTTT.

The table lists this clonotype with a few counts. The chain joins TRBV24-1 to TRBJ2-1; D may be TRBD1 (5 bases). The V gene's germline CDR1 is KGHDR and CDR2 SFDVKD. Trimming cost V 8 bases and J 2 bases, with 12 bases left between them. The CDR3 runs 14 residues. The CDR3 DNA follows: TGTGCCACCAATCAGGGCCCAACCTACAATGAGCAGTTCTTC. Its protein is CATNQGPTYNEQFF.

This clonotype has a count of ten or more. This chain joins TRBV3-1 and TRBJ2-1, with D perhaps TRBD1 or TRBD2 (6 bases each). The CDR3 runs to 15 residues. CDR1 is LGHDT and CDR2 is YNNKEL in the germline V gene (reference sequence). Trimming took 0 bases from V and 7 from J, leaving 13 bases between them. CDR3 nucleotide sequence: TGTGCCAGCAGCCAAGATGGGGGGCTAGGAAATGAGCAGTTCTTC. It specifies CASSQDGGLGNEQFF.

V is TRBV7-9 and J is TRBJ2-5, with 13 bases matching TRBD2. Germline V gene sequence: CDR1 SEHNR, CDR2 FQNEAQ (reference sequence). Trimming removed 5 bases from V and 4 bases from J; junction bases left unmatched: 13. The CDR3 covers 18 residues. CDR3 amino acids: CASSAPGLAGFWGETQYF. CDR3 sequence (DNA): TGTGCCAGCAGCGCCCCGGGACTAGCGGGATTTTGGGGAGAGACCCAGTACTTC.

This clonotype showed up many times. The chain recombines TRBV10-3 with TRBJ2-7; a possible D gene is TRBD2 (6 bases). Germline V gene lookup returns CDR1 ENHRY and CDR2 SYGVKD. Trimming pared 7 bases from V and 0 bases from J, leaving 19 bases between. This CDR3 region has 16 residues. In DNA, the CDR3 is TGTGCCATCATGACACGGGCCGGAGGGAGCTCCTACGAGCAGTACTTC. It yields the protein CAIMTRAGGSSYEQYF.

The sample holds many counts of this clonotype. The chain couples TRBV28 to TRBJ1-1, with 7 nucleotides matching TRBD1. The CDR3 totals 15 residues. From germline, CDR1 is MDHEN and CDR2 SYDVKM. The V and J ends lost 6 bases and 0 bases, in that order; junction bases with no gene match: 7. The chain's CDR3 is CASRGTEKMNTEAFF. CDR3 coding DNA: TGTGCCAGCAGGGGGACAGAGAAGATGAACACTGAAGCTTTCTTT.

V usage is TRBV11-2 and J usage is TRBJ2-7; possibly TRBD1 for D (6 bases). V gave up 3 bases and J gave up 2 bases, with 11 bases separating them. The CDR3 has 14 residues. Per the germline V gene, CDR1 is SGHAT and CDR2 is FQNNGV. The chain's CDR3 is CASSFGAGAYEQYF. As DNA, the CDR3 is TGTGCCAGCAGCTTTGGGGCAGGGGCCTACGAGCAGTACTTC.

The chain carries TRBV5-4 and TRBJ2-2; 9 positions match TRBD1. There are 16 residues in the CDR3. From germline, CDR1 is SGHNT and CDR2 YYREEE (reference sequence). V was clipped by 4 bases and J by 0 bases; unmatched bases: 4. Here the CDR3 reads CASSAGQGTNTGELFF. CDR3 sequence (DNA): TGTGCCAGCAGCGCAGGACAGGGGACGAACACCGGGGAGCTGTTTTTT.

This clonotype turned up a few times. CDR3 nucleotide sequence: TGCGCCAGCAGCCAAGTAGGATCGGCCAGCACAGATACGCAGTATTTT. Translating gives CASSQVGSASTDTQYF. The V call is TRBV4-1, the J call TRBJ2-3; D ambiguous. The CDR3 length is 16 residues. CDR1 MGHRA and CDR2 YSYEKL come from the germline V gene. Trimming left V 1 base short and J 0 bases short, with 11 bases between.

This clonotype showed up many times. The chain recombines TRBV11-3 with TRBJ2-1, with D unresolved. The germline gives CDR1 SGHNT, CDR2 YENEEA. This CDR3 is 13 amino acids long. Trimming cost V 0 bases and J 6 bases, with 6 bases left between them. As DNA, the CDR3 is TGTGCCAGCAGCTTAGATTCCCCCAATGAGCAGTTCTTC. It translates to CASSLDSPNEQFF.

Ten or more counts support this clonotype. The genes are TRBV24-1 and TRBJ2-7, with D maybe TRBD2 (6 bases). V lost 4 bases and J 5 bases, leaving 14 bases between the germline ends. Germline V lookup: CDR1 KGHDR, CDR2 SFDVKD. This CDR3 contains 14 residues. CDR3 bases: TGTGCCACCAGTGACCGGGACTCATTAAACGAGCAGTACTTC. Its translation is CATSDRDSLNEQYF.

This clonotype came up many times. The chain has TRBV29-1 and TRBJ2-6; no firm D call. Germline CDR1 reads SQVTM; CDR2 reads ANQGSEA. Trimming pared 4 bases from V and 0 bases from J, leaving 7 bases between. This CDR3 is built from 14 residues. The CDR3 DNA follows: TGCAGCGTTGCGCTGTTCTCTGGGGCCAACGTCCTGACTTTC. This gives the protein CSVALFSGANVLTF. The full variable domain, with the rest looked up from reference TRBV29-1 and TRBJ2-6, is SAVISQKPSRDICQRGTSLTIQCQVDSQVTMMFWYRQQPGQSLTLIATANQGSEATYESGFVIDKFPISRPNLTFSTLTVSNMSPEDSSIYLCSVALFSGANVLTFGAGSRLTVL.

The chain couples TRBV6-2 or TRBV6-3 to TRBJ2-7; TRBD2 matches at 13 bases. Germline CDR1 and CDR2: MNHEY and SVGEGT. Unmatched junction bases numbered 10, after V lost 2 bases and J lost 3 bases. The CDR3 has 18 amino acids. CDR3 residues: CASSYPRTSGSLHYEQYF. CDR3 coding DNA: TGTGCCAGCAGTTACCCTCGGACTAGCGGGAGCCTACACTACGAGCAGTACTTC.

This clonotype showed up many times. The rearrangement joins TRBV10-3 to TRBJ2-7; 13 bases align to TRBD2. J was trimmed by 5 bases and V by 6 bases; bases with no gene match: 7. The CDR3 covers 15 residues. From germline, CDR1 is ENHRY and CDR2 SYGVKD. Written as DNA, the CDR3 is TGTGCCATCAGCCCGACGACTAGCGGGAGGCACGAGCAGTACTTC. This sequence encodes CAISPTTSGRHEQYF.

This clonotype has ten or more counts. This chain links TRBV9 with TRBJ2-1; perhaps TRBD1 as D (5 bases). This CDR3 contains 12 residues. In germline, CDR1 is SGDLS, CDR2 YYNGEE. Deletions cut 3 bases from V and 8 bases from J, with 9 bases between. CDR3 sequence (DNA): TGTGCCAGCAGCGCTCTACAGGATGAGCAGTTCTTC. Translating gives CASSALQDEQFF.

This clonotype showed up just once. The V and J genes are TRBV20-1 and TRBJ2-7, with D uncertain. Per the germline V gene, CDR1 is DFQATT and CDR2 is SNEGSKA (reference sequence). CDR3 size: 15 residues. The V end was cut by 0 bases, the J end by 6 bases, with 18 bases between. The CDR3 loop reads CSARDSLKSWGEQYF. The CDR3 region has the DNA TGCAGTGCTAGAGATAGCTTGAAATCATGGGGCGAGCAGTACTTC.

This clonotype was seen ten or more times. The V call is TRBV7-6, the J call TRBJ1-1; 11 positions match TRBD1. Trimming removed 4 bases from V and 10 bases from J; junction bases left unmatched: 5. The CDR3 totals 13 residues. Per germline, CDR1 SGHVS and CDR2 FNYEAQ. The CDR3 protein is CASSWDRGSVAFF. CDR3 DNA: TGTGCCAGCAGCTGGGACAGGGGGTCGGTAGCTTTCTTT.

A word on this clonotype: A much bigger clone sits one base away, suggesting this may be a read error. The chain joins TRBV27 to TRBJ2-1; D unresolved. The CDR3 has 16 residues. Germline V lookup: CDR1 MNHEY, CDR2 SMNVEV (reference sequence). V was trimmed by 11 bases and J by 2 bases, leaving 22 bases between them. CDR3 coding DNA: TGTGCCTCCAAATGGGGTACCCTAGGCCCCTACAATGAGCAGTTCTTC. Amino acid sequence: CASKWGTLGPYNEQFF.

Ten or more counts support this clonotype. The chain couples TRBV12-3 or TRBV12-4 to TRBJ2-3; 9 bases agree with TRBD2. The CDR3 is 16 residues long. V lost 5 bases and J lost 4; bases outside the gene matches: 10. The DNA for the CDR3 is TGTGCCAGCAGTCGTCTTAGCGGGAGAGGCGCAGATACGCAGTATTTT. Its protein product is CASSRLSGRGADTQYF.

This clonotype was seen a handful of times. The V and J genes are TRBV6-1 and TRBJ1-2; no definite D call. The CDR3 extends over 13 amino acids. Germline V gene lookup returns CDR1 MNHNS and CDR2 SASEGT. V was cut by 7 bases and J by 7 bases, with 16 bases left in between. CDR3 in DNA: TGTGCCAGCAAACTTGGACCCTCTGGTGGCTACACCTTC. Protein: CASKLGPSGGYTF.

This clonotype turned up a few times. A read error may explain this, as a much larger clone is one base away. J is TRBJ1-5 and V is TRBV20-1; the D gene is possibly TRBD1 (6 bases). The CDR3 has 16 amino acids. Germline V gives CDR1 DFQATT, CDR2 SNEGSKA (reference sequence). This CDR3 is CNANPTGRGFNQPQHF. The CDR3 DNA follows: TGCAATGCTAACCCGACAGGCCGGGGGTTTAATCAGCCCCAGCATTTT.

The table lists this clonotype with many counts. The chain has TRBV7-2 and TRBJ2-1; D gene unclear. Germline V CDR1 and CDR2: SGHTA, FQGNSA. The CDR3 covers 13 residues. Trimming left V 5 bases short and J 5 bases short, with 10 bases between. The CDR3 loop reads CASSHSRDNEQFF. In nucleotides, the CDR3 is TGTGCCAGCAGCCACTCACGAGACAATGAGCAGTTCTTC. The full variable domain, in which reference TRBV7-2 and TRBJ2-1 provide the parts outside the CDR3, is GAGVSQSPSNKVTEKGKDVELRCDPISGHTALYWYRQSLGQGLEFLIYFQGNSAPDKSGLPSDRFSAERTGGSVSTLTIQRTQQEDSAVYLCASSHSRDNEQFFGPGTRLTVL.

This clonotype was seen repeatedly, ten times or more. The CDR3 DNA is TGTGCCAGTAGTATGGCATTCCGGGGACGGACGAACACTGAAGCTTTCTTT. The encoded protein is CASSMAFRGRTNTEAFF. The genes are TRBV19 and TRBJ1-1; D is perhaps TRBD1 (5 bases). The length of the CDR3 is 17 residues. CDR1 is LNHDA, CDR2 SQIVND, per germline (reference sequence). V lost 3 bases and J 1 base, leaving 18 bases between the germline ends. Drawing the rest from reference TRBV19 and TRBJ1-1, the complete variable domain is DGGITQSPKYLFRKEGQNVTLSCEQNLNHDAMYWYRQDPGQGLRLIYYSQIVNDFQKGDIAEGYSVSREKKESFPLTVTSAQKNPTAFYLCASSMAFRGRTNTEAFFGQGTRLTVV.

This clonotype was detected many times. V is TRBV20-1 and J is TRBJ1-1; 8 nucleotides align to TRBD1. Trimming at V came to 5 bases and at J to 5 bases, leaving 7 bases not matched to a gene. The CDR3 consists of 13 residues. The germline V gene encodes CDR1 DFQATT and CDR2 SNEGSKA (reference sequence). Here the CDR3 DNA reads TGCAGTGCTGGATCGACAGGGGTTACTGAAGCTTTCTTT. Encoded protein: CSAGSTGVTEAFF.

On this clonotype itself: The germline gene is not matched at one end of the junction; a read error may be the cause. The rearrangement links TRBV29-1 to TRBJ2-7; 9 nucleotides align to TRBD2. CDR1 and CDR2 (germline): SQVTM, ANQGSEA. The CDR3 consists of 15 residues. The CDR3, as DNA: TGCAGCGTTTCTCCTTTTAGCGGGAGCTCCTACGAGCAGTGCTTC. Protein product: CSVSPFSGSSYEQCF.

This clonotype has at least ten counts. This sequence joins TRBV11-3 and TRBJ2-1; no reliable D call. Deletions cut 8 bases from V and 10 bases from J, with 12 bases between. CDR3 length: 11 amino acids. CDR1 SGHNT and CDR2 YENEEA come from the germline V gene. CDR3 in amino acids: CASALLGEQFF. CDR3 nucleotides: TGTGCCAGCGCCCTACTCGGGGAGCAGTTCTTC.